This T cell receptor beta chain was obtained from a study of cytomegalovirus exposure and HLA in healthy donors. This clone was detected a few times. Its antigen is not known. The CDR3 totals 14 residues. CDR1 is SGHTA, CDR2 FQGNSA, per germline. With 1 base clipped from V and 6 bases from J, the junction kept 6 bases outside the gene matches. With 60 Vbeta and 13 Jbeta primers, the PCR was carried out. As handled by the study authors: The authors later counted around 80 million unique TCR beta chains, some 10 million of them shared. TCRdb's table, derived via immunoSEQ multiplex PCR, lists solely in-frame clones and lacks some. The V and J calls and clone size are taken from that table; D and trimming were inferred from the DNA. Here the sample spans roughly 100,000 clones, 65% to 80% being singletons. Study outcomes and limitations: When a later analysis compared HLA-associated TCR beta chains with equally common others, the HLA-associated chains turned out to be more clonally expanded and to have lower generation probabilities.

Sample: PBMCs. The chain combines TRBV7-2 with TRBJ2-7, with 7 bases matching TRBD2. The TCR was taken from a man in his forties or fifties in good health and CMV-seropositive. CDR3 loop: CASSLVGGHPEQYF. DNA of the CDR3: TGTGCCAGCAGCTTAGTGGGAGGGCACCCCGAGCAGTACTTC.